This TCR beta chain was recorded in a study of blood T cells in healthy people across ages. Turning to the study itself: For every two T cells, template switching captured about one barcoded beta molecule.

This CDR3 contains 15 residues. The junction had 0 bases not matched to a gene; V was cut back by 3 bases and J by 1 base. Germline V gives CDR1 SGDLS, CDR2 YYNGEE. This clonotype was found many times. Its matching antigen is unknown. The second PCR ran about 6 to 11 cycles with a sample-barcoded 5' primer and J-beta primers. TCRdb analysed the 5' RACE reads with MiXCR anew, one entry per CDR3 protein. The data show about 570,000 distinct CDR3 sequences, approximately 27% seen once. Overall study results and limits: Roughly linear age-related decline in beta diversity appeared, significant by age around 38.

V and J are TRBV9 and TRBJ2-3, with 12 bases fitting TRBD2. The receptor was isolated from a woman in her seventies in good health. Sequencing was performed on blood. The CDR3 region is CASSASGGGTDTQYF. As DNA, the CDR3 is TGTGCCAGCAGCGCTAGCGGGGGGGGCACAGATACGCAGTATTTT.